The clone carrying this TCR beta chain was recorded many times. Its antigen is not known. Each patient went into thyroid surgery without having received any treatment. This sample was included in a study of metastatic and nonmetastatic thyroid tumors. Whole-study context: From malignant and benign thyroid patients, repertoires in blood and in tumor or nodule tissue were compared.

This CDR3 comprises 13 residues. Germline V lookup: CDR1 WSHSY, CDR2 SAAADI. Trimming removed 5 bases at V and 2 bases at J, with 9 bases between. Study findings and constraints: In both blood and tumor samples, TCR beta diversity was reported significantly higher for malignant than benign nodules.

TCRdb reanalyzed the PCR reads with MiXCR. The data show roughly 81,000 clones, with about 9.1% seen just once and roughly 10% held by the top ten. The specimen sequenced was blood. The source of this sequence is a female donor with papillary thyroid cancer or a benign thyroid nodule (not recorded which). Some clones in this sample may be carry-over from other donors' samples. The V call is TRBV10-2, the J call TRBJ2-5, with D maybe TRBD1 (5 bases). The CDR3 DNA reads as TGCGCCAGCAGTCCAGGGTTTCAAGAGACCCAGTACTTC. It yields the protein CASSPGFQETQYF.